A selection of T cell receptor beta chains follows, all from one sample in a study of blood T cell repertoires in COVID-19. Some clones are missing from TCRdb's copy, which holds only in-frame ones; the method was immunoSEQ multiplex PCR. The sample carries 150,000 to 200,000 clones, roughly 82% recorded once. The sample comprised peripheral blood. Receptor source: a woman aged 55 to 70 with COVID-19, enrolled during active disease. CDR3s include the opening cysteine and the closing phenylalanine or tryptophan. The D gene is left open where the match is weak. Size is omitted from some rows. Given values are once, few, many or a class for expanded clones.

CDR3nt,CDR3aa,v_gene,j_gene,d_gene,abundance
TGCGCCAGCAGCCGCGACAGGGGCGCTAACTATGGCTACACCTTC,CASSRDRGANYGYTF,TRBV5-1,TRBJ1-2,TRBD1,NA
TGCAGCGTTTTGGGCCCTGAAGCTTTCTTT,CSVLGPEAFF,TRBV29-1,TRBJ1-1,NA,NA
TGCAGTGCTAGTCAGGTGCCTAATGAAAAACTGTTTTTT,CSASQVPNEKLFF,TRBV20-1,TRBJ1-4,NA,NA
TGCGCCAGCAGCTTGGGACTAGCGGGCAGTTTAGGAACCGGGGAGCTGTTTTTT,CASSLGLAGSLGTGELFF,TRBV5-1,TRBJ2-2,TRBD2,NA
TGTGCCAGCAGCACAGGAAGCAACTATGGCTACACCTTC,CASSTGSNYGYTF,TRBV12-3/TRBV12-4,TRBJ1-2,NA,NA
TGTGCCAGCAGCACCGCGGGACTTGTCCAAGAGACCCAGTACTTC,CASSTAGLVQETQYF,TRBV7-9,TRBJ2-5,NA,once
TGTGCCAGCAGCCAAGGGTCAGGTAGCAATCAGCCCCAGCATTTT,CASSQGSGSNQPQHF,TRBV3-1/TRBV3-2,TRBJ1-5,NA,NA
TGTGCCAGCAGCCAGATTGGGACAGGGCGTAATTCACCCCTCCACTTT,CASSQIGTGRNSPLHF,TRBV5-4,TRBJ1-6,TRBD1,NA
TGTGCCAGCAGCTTAGGGACAGGGTCTGAAAAACTGTTTTTT,CASSLGTGSEKLFF,TRBV7-6,TRBJ1-4,TRBD1,NA
TGTGCCAGCAGTGATGAACCCGCAGGAGAGACCCAGTACTTC,CASSDEPAGETQYF,TRBV25-1,TRBJ2-5,NA,NA
TGTGCCAGCAGCTTATGGGGGGGATCGACTTATAGCAATCAGCCCCAGCATTTT,CASSLWGGSTYSNQPQHF,TRBV7-8,TRBJ1-5,NA,NA
TGTGCCAGCAGTCCCGGACAGCTCGGGACTAGCGGGAGGAGCGATAGCACAGATACGCAGTATTTT,CASSPGQLGTSGRSDSTDTQYF,TRBV27,TRBJ2-3,TRBD2,once
TGTGCCAGCAGTACCGACAGGGGCGCGACGCAGTATTTT,CASSTDRGATQYF,TRBV6-4,TRBJ2-3,TRBD1,NA
TGTGCCAGCAGCCAAGATCGTTATGGCTACACCTTC,CASSQDRYGYTF,TRBV3-1/TRBV3-2,TRBJ1-2,NA,NA
TGTGCCAGCAGTTACTATCCCACTGCTAACTATGGCTACACCTTC,CASSYYPTANYGYTF,TRBV6-5,TRBJ1-2,NA,once
TGTGCCAGCAGTTTACGGCGACAGGGAAAGGAGCAGTTCTTC,CASSLRRQGKEQFF,TRBV28,TRBJ2-1,TRBD1,NA
TGCGCCAGCAGCCAAGAGGGGGCGCAGACAGATACGCAGTATTTT,CASSQEGAQTDTQYF,TRBV4-3,TRBJ2-3,NA,NA
TGTGCCAGCAGCCCTGGCCAGGTAGGAGGGAACACTGAAGCTTTCTTT,CASSPGQVGGNTEAFF,TRBV11-3,TRBJ1-1,NA,NA
TGTGCCACCGGGGCAGGGGCGGGCACCGGGGAGCTGTTTTTT,CATGAGAGTGELFF,TRBV24-1,TRBJ2-2,NA,NA
TGTGCCAGTAGTATAAGAGGGAACTATGGCTACACCTTC,CASSIRGNYGYTF,TRBV19,TRBJ1-2,NA,few
TGCGCCAGCATCGTGCGGGGGATAGATACGCAGTATTTT,CASIVRGIDTQYF,TRBV10-2,TRBJ2-3,TRBD2,NA
TGCGCCAGCAGCCTAGGGACTAGCGGGAGCCACAATGAGCAGTTCTTC,CASSLGTSGSHNEQFF,TRBV5-1,TRBJ2-1,TRBD2,once
TGTGCCAGCAGTTTATTAATCTCCTACAATGAGCAGTTCTTC,CASSLLISYNEQFF,TRBV28,TRBJ2-1,NA,once